Each of the 15 T cell receptor beta chains below was sequenced from the same sample in a study of T cell repertoires in cytomegalovirus infection. TCRdb re-called the reads with MiXCR, one entry per CDR3 protein. Among 400,000 or so distinct CDR3 sequences listed, around 18% were seen once. What was sequenced was PBMCs. Receptors originate from a human donor in good health (CMV status not recorded). Some clones in this sample may be carry-over from other donors' samples.

The V and J genes are TRBV20-1 and TRBJ2-3, with a possible D match to TRBD2 (5 bases). Trimming removed 1 base at V and 6 bases at J, with 11 bases between. Germline V gene sequence: CDR1 DFQATT, CDR2 SNEGSKA (reference sequence). The CDR3 consists of 13 residues. Written as DNA, the CDR3 is TGCAGTGCTAGAGTTGCTAGCAGTGATACGCAGTATTTT. As protein: CSARVASSDTQYF.

The table lists this clonotype with a few counts. J is TRBJ2-1 and V is TRBV19, with D maybe TRBD1 (7 bases). The germline V gene encodes CDR1 LNHDA and CDR2 SQIVND (reference sequence). V gave up 10 bases and J gave up 5 bases, with 15 bases separating them. This CDR3 has 13 amino acids. The CDR3 DNA follows: TGTGCCACAGGGGGGAGTGGGAACAATGAGCAGTTCTTC. Translating gives CATGGSGNNEQFF.

V gene TRBV11-2 combines with J gene TRBJ2-3; 8 bases map to TRBD2. J was trimmed by 4 bases and V by 2 bases; bases with no gene match: 2. The CDR3 consists of 14 residues. CDR1 SGHAT and CDR2 FQNNGV come from the germline V gene. CDR3: CASSLLLAADTQYF. CDR3 nucleotide sequence: TGTGCCAGCAGCTTATTACTAGCGGCAGATACGCAGTATTTT.

V is TRBV7-6 and J is TRBJ1-1, with a weak D call TRBD1 (5 bases). V dropped 6 bases and J dropped 6 bases, with 20 bases sitting between them. Germline V gene lookup returns CDR1 SGHVS and CDR2 FNYEAQ. The CDR3 runs 15 residues. CDR3 sequence reads: CASSLVGGDGAEAFF. The CDR3, as DNA: TGTGCCAGCAGTTTGGTGGGGGGGGACGGAGCTGAAGCTTTCTTT.

This sequence joins TRBV4-3 and TRBJ1-2; D gene unclear. Germline CDR1 and CDR2: LGHNA and YSLEER. The CDR3 length is 14 residues. Between the trimmed V and J ends, which lost 1 base and 6 bases, there was a span of 12 bases. The CDR3 nucleotides are TGCGCCAGCAGCCAAGTGGGCGTGTGGAATGGCTACACCTTC. It is translated as CASSQVGVWNGYTF.

This sequence joins TRBV5-4 and TRBJ2-3; no clear D. This CDR3 is built from 14 residues. V lost 2 bases and J 4 bases, leaving 11 bases between the germline ends. Per germline, CDR1 SGHNT and CDR2 YYREEE (reference sequence). The CDR3 nucleotides read TGTGCCAGCAGCTTAGGAGCTCCACCAGATACGCAGTATTTT. This encodes CASSLGAPPDTQYF.

This clonotype turned up a few times. V and J are TRBV7-6 and TRBJ2-1, with 9 bases matching TRBD2. Germline loops: CDR1 SGHVS, CDR2 FNYEAQ. The CDR3 contains 16 residues. V was clipped by 4 bases and J by 2 bases; unmatched bases: 6. The chain's CDR3 is CASSSTSGGPYNEQFF. DNA for the CDR3: TGTGCCAGCAGCTCCACCAGCGGGGGGCCCTACAATGAGCAGTTCTTC.

This clonotype appeared many times. This chain links TRBV7-2 with TRBJ2-5, with 10 bases fitting TRBD2. CDR1 and CDR2 from the germline V gene are SGHTA and FQGNSA. V gave up 4 bases and J gave up 2 bases; unmatched junction bases: 4. The CDR3 totals 15 residues. CDR3 coding DNA: TGTGCCAGCAGCTATGGTAGCGGGAGGCAAGAGACCCAGTACTTC. This gives the protein CASSYGSGRQETQYF.

This clonotype has at least ten counts. J is TRBJ2-1 and V is TRBV12-3 or TRBV12-4; D is possibly TRBD1 or TRBD2 (5 bases each). V shed 7 bases and J shed 1 base, with 11 bases lying between them. This CDR3 has 14 residues. CDR3 region: CASTFEGSYNEQFF. CDR3 DNA: TGTGCCAGCACCTTTGAGGGGTCCTACAATGAGCAGTTCTTC.

This clonotype was seen a few times. The rearrangement joins TRBV20-1 to TRBJ1-5; weak D call: TRBD1 (6 bases). CDR1 and CDR2 from the germline V gene are DFQATT and SNEGSKA (reference sequence). V was cut by 4 bases and J by 2 bases, with 21 bases left in between. This CDR3 is 17 amino acids long. CDR3 residues: CSAIADRIVRGNQPQHF. In DNA form, the CDR3 reads TGCAGTGCTATAGCTGACAGGATAGTACGAGGCAATCAGCCCCAGCATTTT.

This clonotype occurred a few times. The chain carries TRBV6-6 and TRBJ2-5; no clear D. Germline loops: CDR1 MNHNY, CDR2 SVGAGI (reference sequence). Trimming removed 4 bases at V and 3 bases at J, with 15 bases between. CDR3 length: 15 residues. CDR3 DNA sequence: TGTGCCAGCAGTTTAATGGACCTCTTGGAAGAGACCCAGTACTTC. Translated: CASSLMDLLEETQYF.

This clonotype was observed at least ten times. The V and J genes are TRBV7-2 and TRBJ2-7; 8 nucleotides agree with TRBD2. V trimming: 3 bases; J trimming: 3 bases; junction bases outside the gene matches: 7. In germline, CDR1 is SGHTA, CDR2 FQGNSA. The CDR3 runs 15 residues. Here the CDR3 DNA reads TGTGCCAGCAGCTTGGCCCCGGGGGGGGTCTACGAGCAGTACTTC. It codes for CASSLAPGGVYEQYF. Full variable domain (remainder filled in from reference TRBV7-2 and TRBJ2-7): GAGVSQSPSNKVTEKGKDVELRCDPISGHTALYWYRQSLGQGLEFLIYFQGNSAPDKSGLPSDRFSAERTGGSVSTLTIQRTQQEDSAVYLCASSLAPGGVYEQYFGPGTRLTVT.

This clonotype has a count of ten or more. This sequence joins TRBV7-2 and TRBJ1-2; TRBD1 matches at 7 bases. The CDR3 consists of 13 residues. J lost 4 bases, V lost 5 bases, and 4 bases had no gene match. The V gene's germline CDR1 is SGHTA and CDR2 FQGNSA. The CDR3 sequence: CASSDRAAYGYTF. The CDR3 nucleotides are TGTGCCAGCAGCGACAGGGCCGCCTATGGCTACACCTTC.

The J gene is TRBJ1-2, the V gene TRBV7-2, with D tentatively TRBD1 (6 bases). V was shortened by 0 bases and J by 4 bases, with 12 bases between the two germline ends. This CDR3 is built from 15 residues. Germline-derived CDR1 and CDR2 are SGHTA and FQGNSA. The CDR3 DNA is TGTGCCAGCAGCTTAGCGGCCCAGGGGAGCTATGGCTACACCTTC. It codes for CASSLAAQGSYGYTF.

This clonotype was seen a few times. The chain joins TRBV4-1 to TRBJ2-3, with no clear D. V was clipped by 0 bases and J by 2 bases, with 12 bases between them. CDR1 is MGHRA, CDR2 YSYEKL, per germline. There are 16 residues in the CDR3. The CDR3 DNA follows: TGCGCCAGCAGCCAAGAAGGGATTCCTCCCACAGATACGCAGTATTTT. Protein product: CASSQEGIPPTDTQYF.